This T cell receptor beta chain was observed in a study of radiotherapy plus CTLA-4 blockade in lung cancer. Study-level results: Early blood T cell clone dynamics, with interferon-beta, were reported to best predict response.

Those patients who had chemo-refractory metastatic non-small-cell lung cancer were given focal radiation along with CTLA-4 blockade through ipilimumab. CDR1 is ENHRY and CDR2 is SYGVKD in the germline V gene. This CDR3 has 12 amino acids. Trimming pared 4 bases from V and 3 bases from J, leaving 6 bases between. On this clone itself: Its target is unknown.

Assay used: immunoSEQ multiplex PCR; TCRdb lists only in-frame clones, some missing. The sample contains about 36,000 clones, roughly two thirds of which appear only once. Source: peripheral blood, taken from a patient treated with radiotherapy plus ipilimumab. The receptor was derived from a human donor with non-small cell lung cancer who had stable disease on radiotherapy plus ipilimumab. The chain recombines TRBV10-3 with TRBJ1-2, with TRBD1 as a possible D gene (5 bases). The CDR3 bases are TGTGCCATCAGTGCGGGGGACTATGGCTACACCTTC. Encoded protein: CAISAGDYGYTF.